This is a list of T cell receptor beta chains from one sample in a study of T cell repertoires in ileal Crohn's disease. Data came from immunoSEQ multiplex PCR; TCRdb stores just in-frame clones and leaves some out. This sample has approximately 19,000 clones, with approximately 72% found just once. Sequencing input: ileal tissue. The receptors were gathered from an adult with Crohn's disease. The CDR3 runs from the conserved cysteine through the conserved F or W. The order of the fields is D gene, J gene, V gene, clone size, CDR3 protein, CDR3 DNA. The D gene is left open where the match is weak. Clone size is shown for a subset of rows, as once, few, many or a class of expanded clone.

>TRBD1|TRBJ2-5|TRBV11-3|.
CASSLGGQGEETQYF
TGTGCCAGCAGCTTAGGTGGACAGGGGGAAGAGACCCAGTACTTC
>TRBD2|TRBJ2-2|TRBV6-1|.
CASSVGSGIPGELFF
TGTGCCAGCAGTGTGGGTAGCGGGATTCCCGGGGAGCTGTTTTTT
>TRBD2|TRBJ2-2|TRBV7-3|.
CASSLSRGGTTGELFF
TGTGCCAGCAGCTTATCCCGGGGGGGGACCACCGGGGAGCTGTTTTTT
>.|TRBJ2-3|TRBV20-1|few
CSASQTDTQYF
TGCAGTGCTAGCCAAACAGATACGCAGTATTTT
>.|TRBJ2-5|TRBV7-7|.
CASSVTASGRRETQYF
TGTGCTAGCAGCGTGACAGCCTCCGGAAGGAGAGAGACCCAGTACTTC
>TRBD2|TRBJ2-1|TRBV5-1|.
CASSLEIAGGPGEQFF
TGCGCCAGCAGCTTGGAGATAGCGGGAGGGCCAGGGGAGCAGTTCTTC
>.|TRBJ2-5|TRBV2|.
CASSAMGRETQYF
TGTGCCAGCAGTGCAATGGGGCGAGAGACCCAGTACTTC
>.|TRBJ2-7|TRBV4-2|.
CASSQLRGPGYEQYF
TGTGCCAGCAGCCAGTTGCGGGGGCCGGGGTATGAGCAGTACTTC
>.|TRBJ1-5|TRBV6-1|once
CASSGSSGGNQPQHF
TGTGCCAGCAGTGGATCGTCGGGGGGCAATCAGCCCCAGCATTTT
>TRBD1|TRBJ2-7|TRBV28|.
CASSPPTGKSSEQYF
TGTGCCAGCAGTCCACCGACAGGGAAAAGTTCCGAGCAGTACTTC
>.|TRBJ2-3|TRBV7-6|once
CASSLAITDMQYF
TGTGCCAGCAGCTTAGCTATCACAGATATGCAGTATTTT
>TRBD1|TRBJ2-7|TRBV5-1|.
CASQRTGGQDEQYF
TGCGCCAGCCAACGGACAGGGGGCCAGGACGAGCAGTACTTC
>.|TRBJ1-1|TRBV10-1|.
CASSEPVRAYEAFF
TGCGCCAGCAGTGAGCCAGTGCGGGCCTACGAAGCTTTCTTT
>TRBD2|TRBJ2-7|TRBV28|once
CASSDPGGFYEQYF
TGTGCCAGCAGCGACCCGGGGGGTTTCTACGAGCAGTACTTC
>TRBD2|TRBJ2-5|TRBV23-1|.
CASSQPGTSGIKETQYF
TGCGCCAGCAGTCAACCTGGGACTAGCGGGATAAAAGAGACCCAGTACTTC
>TRBD1|TRBJ1-2|TRBV7-9|.
CASSLGTGTGPSNYGYTF
TGTGCCAGCAGCTTAGGGACCGGGACAGGACCCTCTAACTATGGCTACACCTTC
>.|TRBJ2-2|TRBV15|.
CATRTGSNTGELFF
TGTGCCACCAGGACAGGCTCAAACACCGGGGAGCTGTTTTTT
>.|TRBJ2-6|TRBV7-2|.
CASSLVNSGANVLTF
TGTGCCAGCAGCTTAGTTAACTCTGGGGCCAACGTCCTGACTTTC
>TRBD1|TRBJ1-4|TRBV2|.
CASNRDRAFEEKLFF
TGTGCCAGCAACCGGGACAGGGCCTTTGAAGAAAAACTGTTTTTT
>TRBD1|TRBJ1-2|TRBV27|.
CASSYSIDGTAKDGYTF
TGTGCCAGCAGTTACTCAATCGACGGGACAGCGAAGGATGGCTACACCTTC
>.|TRBJ2-7|TRBV9|.
CASSTAAGYEQYF
TGTGCCAGCAGCACTGCCGCGGGTTACGAGCAGTACTTC
>TRBD2|TRBJ2-5|TRBV4-3|.
CASSPAGGRETQYF
TGCGCCAGCAGTCCAGCGGGGGGGCGGGAGACCCAGTACTTC
>TRBD1|TRBJ1-1|TRBV9|.
CASSVDRGTEAFF
TGTGCCAGCAGCGTAGACAGGGGCACTGAAGCTTTCTTT